The 7 T cell receptor beta chains given below trace back to one sample, sequenced in a study of radiotherapy plus CTLA-4 blockade in lung cancer. Using immunoSEQ multiplex PCR, the repertoire was profiled, and TCRdb retains in-frame clones only, with some absent. The sample holds about 64,000 clones, about 70% seen once. The sample in question was peripheral blood, obtained from a patient treated with radiotherapy plus ipilimumab. The receptor set was obtained from a human donor with non-small cell lung cancer whose response to radiotherapy plus ipilimumab could not be evaluated.

V usage is TRBV5-4 and J usage is TRBJ2-7, with D possibly TRBD1 on 6 matching bases. From germline, CDR1 is SGHNT and CDR2 YYREEE (reference sequence). Trimming left V 4 bases short and J 0 bases short, with 14 bases between. CDR3 length: 15 residues. CDR3 sequence (DNA): TGTGCCAGCAGCCTTTCAGGGACAAGCTCCTACGAGCAGTACTTC. Its protein is CASSLSGTSSYEQYF.

This clone was picked up a small number of times. V and J are TRBV18 and TRBJ2-3; 9 bases agree with TRBD2. Germline CDR1 and CDR2: KGHSH and LQKENI. V was clipped by 1 base and J by 4 bases; unmatched bases: 15. The CDR3 has 19 residues. CDR3 sequence (DNA): TGTGCCAGCTCACCACAGAGGGTAGCGGGAGTCCCTAACTCAGATACGCAGTATTTT. It yields the protein CASSPQRVAGVPNSDTQYF.

The chain employs TRBV7-2 and TRBJ2-1; no definite D call. The V end was cut by 2 bases, the J end by 0 bases, with 11 bases between. CDR1 is SGHTA, CDR2 FQGNSA, per germline. The CDR3 runs to 16 residues. CDR3 sequence reads: CASSLWLRLSYNEQFF. DNA of the CDR3: TGTGCCAGCAGCTTATGGTTACGACTCTCCTACAATGAGCAGTTCTTC.

The V call is TRBV4-1, the J call TRBJ1-2; D is possibly TRBD1 (6 bases). V dropped 2 bases and J dropped 0 bases, with 16 bases sitting between them. Germline-derived CDR1 and CDR2 are MGHRA and YSYEKL. The CDR3 covers 17 residues. The CDR3 reads CASSQSLSQGSNYGYTF. CDR3 nucleotide sequence: TGCGCCAGCAGCCAAAGTCTGTCTCAGGGGTCTAACTATGGCTACACCTTC.

V usage is TRBV11-2 and J usage is TRBJ2-4; D remains unclear. With 0 bases removed from V and 2 bases from J, the gap between germline ends came to 5 bases. Germline lookup yields CDR1 SGHAT and CDR2 FQNNGV. There are 14 residues in the CDR3. The CDR3 DNA is TGTGCCAGCAGCTTAGACAGGTCCAAAAACATTCAGTACTTC. Its protein product is CASSLDRSKNIQYF.

The chain employs TRBV18 and TRBJ2-3, with D possibly TRBD1 on 6 matching bases. CDR1 is KGHSH, CDR2 LQKENI, per germline. The CDR3 spans 15 residues. Trimming shortened V by 4 bases and J by 3 bases, and 14 bases separated the two germline ends. The CDR3 sequence is CASSRDAGETDTQYF. CDR3 bases: TGTGCCAGCTCACGTGACGCAGGGGAGACAGATACGCAGTATTTT.

The chain joins TRBV25-1 to TRBJ1-1; D not resolved. This CDR3 is 14 amino acids long. Trimming pared 1 base from V and 4 bases from J, leaving 10 bases between. Germline values: CDR1 MGHDK, CDR2 SYGVNS. CDR3 amino acids: CASSEWAGSTEAFF. CDR3 nucleotides: TGTGCCAGCAGTGAATGGGCGGGGAGCACTGAAGCTTTCTTT. Full variable domain (missing parts from reference TRBV25-1 and TRBJ1-1): EADIYQTPRYLVIGTGKKITLECSQTMGHDKMYWYQQDPGMELHLIHYSYGVNSTEKGDLSSESTVSRIRTEHFPLTLESARPSHTSQYLCASSEWAGSTEAFFGQGTRLTVV.